This TCR beta chain came from a study of graft-versus-host responses after intestinal transplantation. About the study: The study gave all recipients anti-thymocyte globulin induction, then tacrolimus and steroids for 2 to 3 years. The study, taken as a whole, reports: Among recipient marrow samples, GvH clones were found; some appeared first in ileum or blood. Graft-donor T cell macrochimerism in patients accompanied high graft-versus-host to host-versus-graft clonal ratios in allografts. Peak circulating GvH clone levels tracked with early post-transplant HvG declines.

The V gene's germline CDR1 is KGHSH and CDR2 LQKENI. The CDR3 runs to 15 residues. V lost 5 bases and J lost 0, with 11 bases in between. With respect to this clone: Its antigen is unknown.

TCRdb keeps only in-frame clones here, not all; method: immunoSEQ multiplex PCR. Among tens of thousands of clones listed, less than 95% were seen once. Sequenced material: PBMCs, taken 650 to 670 days after intestinal transplant. This clonotype was sampled from a human patient who received an intestinal transplant, so some T cells may come from the graft donor. The chain carries TRBV18 and TRBJ1-5; perhaps TRBD1 as D (6 bases). The CDR3 coding sequence is TGTGCCAGCTCAATCAGGGGATATAGCAATCAGCCCCAGCATTTT. Its translation is CASSIRGYSNQPQHF.